The clone carrying this TCR beta chain appeared once. This record belongs to a study of blood T cell repertoires in COVID-19. Study at large: Donors in the United States, Italy and Spain gave samples during acute or convalescent COVID-19.

The study recruited people aged 18 to 89 years across about 25 US areas. Per the original data handling: Amplification with reference gene primers provided the estimates of nucleated cell counts. The table came from immunoSEQ multiplex PCR; TCRdb's copy has only in-frame clones and leaves some out. The DNA was the basis for D and trimming; V, J and clone size are from that table. The sample has fewer than 250,000 clones; about 81% are singletons. CDR1 LGHDT and CDR2 YNNKEL come from the germline V gene (reference sequence). The CDR3 consists of 17 residues. With 4 bases removed from V and 0 bases from J, the gap between germline ends came to 16 bases.

Material for sequencing was PBMCs or T cells enriched from blood (not recorded which). The source is a woman under 40 who had recovered from COVID-19. The gene calls are TRBV3-1 (or the pseudogene TRBV3-2) and TRBJ1-3, with D possibly matching TRBD1 (6 bases). The CDR3 DNA sequence: TGTGCCAGCAGCCGCGGTGAGACAGGTCTCTCTGGAAACACCATATATTTT. Protein sequence: CASSRGETGLSGNTIYF.